This paragraph covers one T cell receptor beta chain sequence. Its matching antigen is unknown. The PCR had 60 Vbeta and 13 Jbeta primers. This table comes from immunoSEQ multiplex PCR, and its TCRdb copy is limited to in-frame clones, with some not included. The data hold under 200,000 clones, with over 75% observed a single time. The V and J ends lost 3 bases and 4 bases, in that order; junction bases with no gene match: 10. CDR1 is SGHNT and CDR2 is YYREEE in the germline V gene (reference sequence). The CDR3 consists of 17 residues. This entry belongs to a study of cytomegalovirus exposure and HLA in healthy donors. About the study: An analysis done earlier identified fewer than 140 million unique TCR beta sequences from about 180 million T cells.

Regarding the study as a whole: A missense variant in DCLRE1C was later tied to TCR beta V- and J-gene trimming.

The sequence came from a man between 60 and 75 years old in good health and CMV-seronegative. The chain joins TRBV5-4 to TRBJ2-5, with 12 bases matching TRBD2. Sequenced: PBMCs. CDR3 DNA: TGTGCCAGCAGCTCCCCCGGTCTAGCGGGAGGGGGAGAGACCCAGTACTTC. Its protein is CASSSPGLAGGGETQYF.